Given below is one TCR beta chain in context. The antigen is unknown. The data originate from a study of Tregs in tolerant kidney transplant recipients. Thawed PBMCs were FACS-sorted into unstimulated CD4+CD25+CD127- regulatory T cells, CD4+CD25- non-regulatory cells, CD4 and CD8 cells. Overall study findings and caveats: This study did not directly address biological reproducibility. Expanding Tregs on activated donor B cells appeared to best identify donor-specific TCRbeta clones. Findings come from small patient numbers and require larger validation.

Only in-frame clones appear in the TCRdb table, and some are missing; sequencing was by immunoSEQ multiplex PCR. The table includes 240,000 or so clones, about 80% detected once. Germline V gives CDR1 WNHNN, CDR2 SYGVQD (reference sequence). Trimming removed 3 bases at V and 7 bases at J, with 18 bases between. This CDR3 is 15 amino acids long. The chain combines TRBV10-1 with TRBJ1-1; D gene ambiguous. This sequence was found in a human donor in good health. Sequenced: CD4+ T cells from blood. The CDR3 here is CASSDRQERINEAFF. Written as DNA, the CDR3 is TGCGCCAGCAGTGATCGGCAGGAGCGAATCAATGAAGCTTTCTTT.